These 15 T cell receptor beta chains came from one sample sequenced in a study of T cells in Graves' hyperthyroidism and ophthalmopathy. Amplified TCR beta CDR3 regions derived from RNA transcripts. The TCR CDR3 was amplified in a first-round RT-PCR using the HTBI primer set. TCRdb processed the multiplex PCR reads anew with MiXCR; each CDR3 protein has one entry. The sample includes a few hundred thousand distinct CDR3 sequences, 25% seen only once; the top ten take around 67%. The sample comprised blood. All receptors derive from a man between 50 and 59 years old with Graves' hyperthyroidism.

This chain joins TRBV27 and TRBJ2-1; 9 nucleotides align to TRBD2. The CDR3 is 18 residues long. CDR1 is MNHEY, CDR2 SMNVEV, per germline (reference sequence). V lost 3 bases and J lost 6; bases outside the gene matches: 15. CDR3 sequence (DNA): TGTGCCAGCAGTTTTGAGTTTCGTGGAGCGGGAGGCCCCAATGAGCAGTTCTTC. Translated, it gives CASSFEFRGAGGPNEQFF.

This rearrangement joins TRBV5-1 to TRBJ2-2, with 10 bases aligning to TRBD2. Germline-derived CDR1 and CDR2 are SGHRS and YFSETQ. J lost 6 bases, V lost 1 base, and 6 bases had no gene match. The CDR3 extends over 16 amino acids. This CDR3 reads CASSLLGLADAGELFF. DNA for the CDR3: TGCGCCAGCAGCTTGCTTGGACTAGCGGACGCCGGGGAGCTGTTTTTT.

There are many counts of this clonotype. The chain couples TRBV7-9 to TRBJ1-1; no clear D gene. This CDR3 has 14 amino acids. V was shortened by 0 bases and J by 1 base, with 6 bases between the two germline ends. Germline V CDR1 and CDR2: SEHNR, FQNEAQ (reference sequence). This CDR3 is CASSLALANTEAFF. CDR3 sequence (DNA): TGTGCCAGCAGCTTAGCGCTGGCGAACACTGAAGCTTTCTTT.

The sample holds a few counts of this clonotype. This chain connects TRBV6-1 to TRBJ2-3, with 8 positions matching TRBD2. V shed 4 bases, J shed 4 bases, and the junction held 10 bases outside the gene matches. There are 16 residues in the CDR3. CDR1 is MNHNS and CDR2 is SASEGT in the germline V gene. CDR3 in DNA: TGTGCCAGCAGTGGCCGGGGGGGCTCATTCCCAGATACGCAGTATTTT. Its translation: CASSGRGGSFPDTQYF.

This clonotype was detected many times. The chain has TRBV7-8 and TRBJ2-3; D is uncertain. CDR1 and CDR2 (germline): SGHVS, FQNEAQ. V dropped 1 base and J dropped 0 bases, with 8 bases sitting between them. This CDR3 spans 15 amino acids. CDR3 in amino acids: CASSLDSGSTDTQYF. CDR3 in DNA: TGTGCCAGCAGCTTAGATAGTGGGAGCACAGATACGCAGTATTTT.

A note on this clonotype: The germline gene is not matched at one end of the junction; a read error may be the cause. The rearrangement links TRBV7-9 to TRBJ2-1, with 9 bases lining up with TRBD2. The CDR3 sequence is 16 residues long. The germline gives CDR1 SEHNR, CDR2 FQNEAQ (reference sequence). The CDR3 nucleotides read TGTACCAGCAGCTTAGTGCTAGCGGGATATAGGAATGAGCAGTTCTTC. Its protein is CTSSLVLAGYRNEQFF. Together with reference TRBV7-9 and TRBJ2-1, the CDR3 gives the full variable domain: DTGVSQNPRHKITKRGQNVTFRCDPISEHNRLYWYRQTLGQGPEFLTYFQNEAQLEKSRLLSDRFSAERPKGSFSTLEIQRTEQGDSAMYLCTSSLVLAGYRNEQFFGPGTRLTVL.

The V and J genes are TRBV12-3 or TRBV12-4 and TRBJ2-7, with 7 nucleotides matching TRBD2. The CDR3 totals 15 residues. V lost 2 bases and J lost 2; bases outside the gene matches: 6. The CDR3 region has the DNA TGTGCCAGCAGTTTAAGCGGGATGCCGCCCTACGAGCAGTACTTC. Translation gives CASSLSGMPPYEQYF.

Ten or more counts support this clonotype. The chain has TRBV7-8 and TRBJ2-1; no definite D call. The CDR3 sequence is 17 residues long. With 3 bases removed from V and 0 bases from J, the gap between germline ends came to 15 bases. CDR1 and CDR2 (germline): SGHVS, FQNEAQ. CDR3 sequence reads: CASSLVPRASSYNEQFF. The CDR3 DNA sequence: TGTGCCAGCAGCTTGGTTCCCCGGGCGAGCTCCTACAATGAGCAGTTCTTC. The variable domain in full, completed from reference TRBV7-8 and TRBJ2-1, reads GAGVSQSPRYKVAKRGQDVALRCDPISGHVSLFWYQQALGQGPEFLTYFQNEAQLDKSGLPSDRFFAERPEGSVSTLKIQRTQQEDSAVYLCASSLVPRASSYNEQFFGPGTRLTVL.

This clonotype was recorded a few times. This chain uses TRBV19 with TRBJ1-2, with D possibly being TRBD1 (6 bases). V was cut by 9 bases and J by 2 bases, with 10 bases left in between. Germline CDR1 reads LNHDA; CDR2 reads SQIVND (reference sequence). The CDR3 covers 12 residues. This CDR3 reads CASGTGNYGYTF. In DNA form, the CDR3 reads TGTGCCAGCGGCACAGGGAACTATGGCTACACCTTC.

The chain carries TRBV30 and TRBJ2-7; 8 bases are a match to TRBD1. CDR1 GTSNPN and CDR2 SVGIG come from the germline V gene (reference sequence). V lost 4 bases, J lost 3 bases, and 5 bases stayed unmatched. This CDR3 region has 13 residues. CDR3 amino acids: CAWTRDRNYEQYF. CDR3 coding DNA: TGTGCCTGGACCCGGGACAGGAACTACGAGCAGTACTTC.

There are many counts of this clonotype. The chain recombines TRBV30 with TRBJ1-4, with TRBD1 as a possible D gene (5 bases). Trimming took off 3 bases at V and 8 bases at J, with 13 bases between the two ends. This CDR3 region has 13 residues. Per the germline V gene, CDR1 is GTSNPN and CDR2 is SVGIG (reference sequence). The CDR3 DNA is TGTGCCTGGAGGGAGGGGCTTCAGGAAAAACTGTTTTTT. Translation: CAWREGLQEKLFF.

V is TRBV5-1 and J is TRBJ2-7, with TRBD1 as a possible D gene (5 bases). The CDR3 covers 14 residues. With 4 bases removed from V and 5 bases from J, the gap between germline ends came to 16 bases. The germline gives CDR1 SGHRS, CDR2 YFSETQ. CDR3 bases: TGCGCCAGCAGCACAATTGGGGCGTTCAACGAGCAGTACTTC. The encoded protein is CASSTIGAFNEQYF.

This clonotype has more than one count but fewer than ten. This chain links TRBV28 with TRBJ2-6; 7 nucleotides agree with TRBD2. V was pared by 3 bases and J by 3 bases, with 2 bases of the junction left unmatched. This CDR3 comprises 15 residues. CDR1 MDHEN and CDR2 SYDVKM come from the germline V gene. CDR3 nucleotides: TGTGCCAGCAGTTTTGCGGGGGTTGGGGCCAACGTCCTGACTTTC. Translation gives CASSFAGVGANVLTF.

This clonotype appeared a few times. The chain is built from TRBV12-3 or TRBV12-4 and TRBJ2-1; 9 bases agree with TRBD2. The CDR3 spans 12 residues. Trimming took 5 bases from V and 15 from J; bases not matched to a gene: 8. CDR3 region: CASSQAGGKVFF. The CDR3 DNA is TGTGCCAGCAGTCAGGCGGGAGGGAAAGTGTTCTTC.

This clonotype has a count of ten or more. The CDR3, as DNA: TGTGCCAGCAGTCCCCTAGCGGGAATCGACAATGAGCAGTTCTTC. Translated, it gives CASSPLAGIDNEQFF. This rearrangement joins TRBV6-1 to TRBJ2-1; 9 bases match TRBD2. The CDR3 length is 15 residues. The V segment lost 5 bases and the J segment 5 bases; nucleotides outside the gene matches: 7. The germline V gene encodes CDR1 MNHNS and CDR2 SASEGT.